Below are 25 T cell receptor beta chains sequenced from a single sample in a study of T-cell reconstitution after alpha-beta-depleted transplantation in children. The TCRbeta library incorporated unique molecular identifiers. From the PCR reads, TCRdb called clonotypes with MiXCR, one entry per CDR3 protein. The sample lists around 700,000 distinct CDR3 sequences, about 12% occurring once. Sequencing was performed on PBMCs, taken before TCRalphabeta/CD19-depleted stem cell transplant. These receptors were collected from a girl aged 2 to 9 with congenital amegakaryocytic thrombocytopenia, due to receive a stem cell transplant.

The chain carries TRBV29-1 and TRBJ1-2; 8 nucleotides line up with TRBD1. The CDR3 extends over 15 amino acids. Germline CDR1 is SQVTM and CDR2 is ANQGSEA. V shed 3 bases and J 3 bases; nucleotides not matched to a gene: 9. CDR3 in amino acids: CSVDKDRGGDYGYTF. DNA for the CDR3: TGCAGCGTTGACAAAGACAGGGGCGGTGACTATGGCTACACCTTC.

The gene calls are TRBV5-1 and TRBJ2-3, with TRBD2 matching over 10 bases. V trimming: 5 bases; J trimming: 4 bases; junction bases outside the gene matches: 7. CDR1 and CDR2 from the germline V gene are SGHRS and YFSETQ. The CDR3 runs 15 residues. The CDR3 protein is CASRRSGRASDTQYF. CDR3 bases: TGCGCCAGCAGACGAAGCGGGAGGGCCTCAGATACGCAGTATTTT.

This clonotype was seen a few times. CDR3 sequence (DNA): TGTGCCAGCAGTTTTCCTAGCGGGAGTAACGAGCAGTTCTTC. It codes for CASSFPSGSNEQFF. The V gene is TRBV12-3 or TRBV12-4, the J gene TRBJ2-1; 10 positions match TRBD2. The CDR3 spans 14 residues. V was clipped by 3 bases and J by 10 bases; unmatched bases: 6.

V and J are TRBV7-9 and TRBJ2-1; 10 bases map to TRBD1. The junction had 8 bases not matched to a gene; V was cut back by 5 bases and J by 7 bases. This CDR3 has 15 amino acids. In germline, CDR1 is SEHNR, CDR2 FQNEAQ (reference sequence). The CDR3 nucleotides read TGTGCCAGCAGCCGACCGGGACAGGGGACTAATGAGCAGTTCTTC. Its translation: CASSRPGQGTNEQFF. Full variable domain (outside the CDR3, taken from reference TRBV7-9 and TRBJ2-1): DTGVSQNPRHKITKRGQNVTFRCDPISEHNRLYWYRQTLGQGPEFLTYFQNEAQLEKSRLLSDRFSAERPKGSFSTLEIQRTEQGDSAMYLCASSRPGQGTNEQFFGPGTRLTVL.

This clonotype came up many times. V is TRBV5-1 and J is TRBJ2-2; D is unresolved. Germline lookup yields CDR1 SGHRS and CDR2 YFSETQ. The CDR3 consists of 14 residues. Trimming pared 5 bases from V and 5 bases from J, leaving 13 bases between. The CDR3 coding sequence is TGCGCCAGCAGGGTCGCCACTGATACCGGGGAGCTGTTTTTT. Translating it yields CASRVATDTGELFF.

This clonotype appeared a few times. The chain joins TRBV20-1 to TRBJ2-7; 15 bases are shared with TRBD2. This CDR3 is 14 amino acids long. V lost 6 bases and J lost 3; bases outside the gene matches: 3. Germline CDR1 is DFQATT and CDR2 is SNEGSKA (reference sequence). CDR3 residues: CSAKGLAGGYEQYF. CDR3 sequence (DNA): TGCAGTGCCAAGGGACTAGCGGGAGGCTACGAGCAGTACTTC.

The genes are TRBV5-1 and TRBJ2-1; 7 nucleotides agree with TRBD2. V lost 2 bases and J lost 1; bases outside the gene matches: 12. CDR1 and CDR2 from the germline V gene are SGHRS and YFSETQ. This CDR3 comprises 18 residues. The CDR3 sequence is CASSFRGRASDSYNEQFF. Here the CDR3 DNA reads TGCGCCAGCAGCTTTCGGGGGAGGGCCTCAGATTCCTACAATGAGCAGTTCTTC. Complete variable domain (other parts from reference TRBV5-1 and TRBJ2-1): KAGVTQTPRYLIKTRGQQVTLSCSPISGHRSVSWYQQTPGQGLQFLFEYFSETQRNKGNFPGRFSGRQFSNSRSEMNVSTLELGDSALYLCASSFRGRASDSYNEQFFGPGTRLTVL.

This clonotype was seen repeatedly, ten times or more. This chain connects TRBV29-1 to TRBJ1-2; D might be TRBD1 (6 bases). Trimming pared 5 bases from V and 2 bases from J, leaving 9 bases between. The CDR3 is 12 amino acids. Germline lookup yields CDR1 SQVTM and CDR2 ANQGSEA. The CDR3 region has the DNA TGCAGCGTTTCCGGGGGCAACTATGGCTACACCTTC. Protein: CSVSGGNYGYTF.

This clonotype was seen at least ten times. The rearrangement joins TRBV5-1 to TRBJ1-1, with 7 bases that match TRBD1. Trimming took 5 bases from V and 2 from J; bases not matched to a gene: 6. The CDR3 is made up of 14 amino acids. Looked up from germline, CDR1 is SGHRS and CDR2 is YFSETQ. CDR3 in amino acids: CASSWRDSNTEAFF. DNA for the CDR3: TGCGCCAGCAGTTGGCGGGACAGCAACACTGAAGCTTTCTTT.

This rearrangement joins TRBV27 to TRBJ2-1; TRBD2 aligns across 10 bases. V lost 6 bases, J lost 6 bases, and 8 bases stayed unmatched. CDR3 length: 15 amino acids. Germline V CDR1 and CDR2: MNHEY, SMNVEV (reference sequence). The DNA for the CDR3 is TGTGCCAGCAGATTAGCGGGAGGAGGCTCCAATGAGCAGTTCTTC. The encoded protein is CASRLAGGGSNEQFF.

This clonotype was seen a few times. This chain connects TRBV5-1 to TRBJ2-3; 13 bases match TRBD2. The CDR3 sequence is 15 residues long. With 4 bases clipped from V and 10 bases from J, the junction kept 9 bases outside the gene matches. Germline values: CDR1 SGHRS, CDR2 YFSETQ. CDR3 DNA: TGCGCCAGCAGCCCCGGACTAGCGGGAGCACCCGCGCAGTATTTT. This translates into CASSPGLAGAPAQYF.

This clonotype was detected many times. The rearrangement joins TRBV4-2 to TRBJ2-1; 12 positions match TRBD2. V was clipped by 4 bases and J by 4 bases; unmatched bases: 8. CDR1 and CDR2 from the germline V gene are LGHNA and YNFKEQ. The CDR3 is 17 amino acids. The CDR3 nucleotides read TGTGCCAGCAGCCTCCGACTAGCGGGAGCCCTTTACAATGAGCAGTTCTTC. Protein: CASSLRLAGALYNEQFF.

This clonotype was seen ten or more times. The chain recombines TRBV20-1 with TRBJ2-7; D perhaps matches TRBD1 (6 bases). The germline gives CDR1 DFQATT, CDR2 SNEGSKA (reference sequence). V was trimmed by 5 bases and J by 2 bases, leaving 10 bases between them. This CDR3 spans 12 amino acids. The CDR3 region has the DNA TGCAGTGCTCTACAGGGAACCTACGAGCAGTACTTC. Translated, it gives CSALQGTYEQYF.

CDR3 in amino acids: CASSLSREGLEQYF. CDR3 nucleotide sequence: TGTGCCAGCAGCTTGTCGCGGGAGGGCCTCGAGCAGTACTTC. The chain couples TRBV27 to TRBJ2-7, with 9 bases identical to TRBD2. The CDR3 totals 14 residues. Trimming removed 6 bases from V and 6 bases from J; junction bases left unmatched: 9. CDR1 is MNHEY, CDR2 SMNVEV, per germline (reference sequence).

This chain connects TRBV7-9 to TRBJ2-7; 7 positions match TRBD1. Losses at the gene ends were 6 bases for V and 3 bases for J; bases not matched to a gene: 8. CDR1 is SEHNR and CDR2 is FQNEAQ in the germline V gene (reference sequence). The CDR3 has 14 residues. This CDR3 reads CASRPSRDSYEQYF. Here the CDR3 DNA reads TGTGCCAGCAGACCAAGCCGGGACAGCTACGAGCAGTACTTC.

This clonotype was counted a few times. This chain connects TRBV12-3 or TRBV12-4 to TRBJ1-4; 7 bases are a match to TRBD1. The V gene end was trimmed by 6 bases and the J gene end by 7 bases; junction bases not matched to a gene: 8. The CDR3 totals 14 residues. The CDR3 bases are TGTGCCAGCAGAAAGGGGGCGCGGGGTGAAAAACTGTTTTTT. This gives the protein CASRKGARGEKLFF.

This clonotype has more than one count but fewer than ten. V and J are TRBV15 and TRBJ2-3; 8 bases agree with TRBD1. Trimming removed 2 bases from V and 8 bases from J; junction bases left unmatched: 18. This CDR3 is 18 amino acids long. Looked up from germline, CDR1 is LNHNV and CDR2 is YYDKDF (reference sequence). CDR3 loop: CATSRQPRTGTMDSTQYF. DNA for the CDR3: TGTGCCACCAGCAGACAACCTAGGACAGGGACGATGGATTCTACGCAGTATTTT.

In its sample, this clonotype was seen a few times. The V and J genes are TRBV14 and TRBJ2-7; the D gene is possibly TRBD2 (5 bases). The CDR3 contains 13 residues. V lost 1 base and J lost 6, with 10 bases in between. Per the germline V gene, CDR1 is SGHDN and CDR2 is FVKESK. The chain's CDR3 is CASSQVLSGEQYF. The CDR3 nucleotides are TGTGCCAGCAGCCAAGTGTTGAGCGGCGAGCAGTACTTC. The whole variable domain, remainder taken from reference TRBV14 and TRBJ2-7, is EAGVTQFPSHSVIEKGQTVTLRCDPISGHDNLYWYRRVMGKEIKFLLHFVKESKQDESGMPNNRFLAERTGGTYSTLKVQPAELEDSGVYFCASSQVLSGEQYFGPGTRLTVT.

This clonotype has a count of ten or more. This chain links TRBV7-9 with TRBJ2-1, with 8 bases matching TRBD2. The CDR3 loop spans 14 amino acids. Germline V CDR1 and CDR2: SEHNR, FQNEAQ (reference sequence). Germline trimming cut 5 bases from V and 2 bases from J; bases unmatched to any gene: 2. This chain's CDR3 is CASSPGGPYNEQFF. CDR3 DNA sequence: TGTGCCAGCAGCCCGGGAGGGCCCTACAATGAGCAGTTCTTC.

As regards this clonotype: Given a much more abundant clone one base away, this may be a read error. Likely a read error: the CDR3 ends without its conserved phenylalanine or tryptophan. This chain links TRBV4-1 with TRBJ2-1; a possible D gene is TRBD2 (6 bases). The CDR3 has 14 residues. V was trimmed by 1 base and J by 6 bases, leaving 10 bases between them. Germline V gene data show CDR1 as MGHRA and CDR2 as YSYEKL. CDR3 amino acids: CASSQVGGFNEQFY. CDR3 coding DNA: TGCGCCAGCAGCCAAGTGGGGGGTTTCAATGAGCAGTTCTAC.

This clonotype occurred once. A much larger clone differs by one base, so this may be a read error. The CDR3 does not close with the conserved phenylalanine or tryptophan, likely indicating a read error. This rearrangement joins TRBV6-5 to TRBJ2-5; tentatively, D is TRBD2 (5 bases). In germline, CDR1 is MNHEY, CDR2 SVGAGI. V was trimmed by 2 bases and J by 5 bases, leaving 6 bases between them. The CDR3 is 12 amino acids. Here the CDR3 DNA reads TGTGCCAGCAGTTACCCGGGGGAGACCCAGTACTCC. Translating it yields CASSYPGETQYS.

Details on this clonotype: With a much larger clone just one base away, this may be a read error. The chain links TRBV20-1 to TRBJ2-3, with a possible D match to TRBD2 (5 bases). The CDR3 length is 15 residues. Germline V lookup: CDR1 DFQATT, CDR2 SNEGSKA (reference sequence). The CDR3 is CSAHRAGPSTDKQYF. DNA for the CDR3: TGCAGTGCTCATCGGGCAGGACCTAGCACAGATAAGCAGTATTTT.

Notes on this clonotype: Given a much more abundant clone one base away, this may be a read error. J is TRBJ2-7 and V is TRBV20-1; 13 bases agree with TRBD2. The CDR3 contains 15 residues. V trimming: 5 bases; J trimming: 4 bases; junction bases outside the gene matches: 8. Germline CDR1 reads DFQATT; CDR2 reads SNEGSKA (reference sequence). CDR3 protein: CSAGTRTSGGYEQYF. As DNA, the CDR3 is TGCAGTGCTGGGACAAGGACTAGCGGGGGTTACGAGCAGTACTTC.

CDR3: CSVSQGRVIDTQYF. The CDR3 nucleotides read TGCAGCGTTTCGCAGGGGCGTGTGATAGATACGCAGTATTTT. V gene TRBV29-1 combines with J gene TRBJ2-3, with a tentative D call TRBD1 (6 bases). This CDR3 comprises 14 residues. V lost 5 bases and J 5 bases, leaving 17 bases between the germline ends. Germline values: CDR1 SQVTM, CDR2 ANQGSEA.

This chain uses TRBV5-1 with TRBJ2-2; D perhaps matches TRBD1 (6 bases). The CDR3 is 15 amino acids. V was cut by 0 bases and J by 6 bases, with 12 bases left in between. CDR1 is SGHRS and CDR2 is YFSETQ in the germline V gene. The CDR3 is CASSLVQGEAGELFF. The CDR3, as DNA: TGCGCCAGCAGCTTGGTACAGGGTGAGGCCGGGGAGCTGTTTTTT.